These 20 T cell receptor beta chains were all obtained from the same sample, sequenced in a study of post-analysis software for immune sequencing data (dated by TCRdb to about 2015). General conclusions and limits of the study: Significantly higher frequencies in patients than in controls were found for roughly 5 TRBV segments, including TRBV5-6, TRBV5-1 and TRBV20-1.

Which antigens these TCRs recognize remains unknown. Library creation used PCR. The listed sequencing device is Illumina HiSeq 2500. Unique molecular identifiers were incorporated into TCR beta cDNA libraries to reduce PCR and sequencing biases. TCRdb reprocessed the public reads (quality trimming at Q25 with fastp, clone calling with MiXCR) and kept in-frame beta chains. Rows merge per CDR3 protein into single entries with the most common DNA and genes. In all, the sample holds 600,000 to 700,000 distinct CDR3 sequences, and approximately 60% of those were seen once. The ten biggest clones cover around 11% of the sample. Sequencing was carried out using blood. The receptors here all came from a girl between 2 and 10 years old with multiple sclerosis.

This CDR3 reads CASSPIAGELYNEQFF. The DNA of the CDR3 is TGTGCCAGCAGCCCCATAGCGGGAGAACTCTACAATGAGCAGTTCTTC. The J gene is TRBJ2-1, the V gene TRBV12-3 or TRBV12-4, with TRBD2 identical over 9 bases. The CDR3 has 16 residues. Trimming at V came to 6 bases and at J to 3 bases, leaving 9 bases not matched to a gene.

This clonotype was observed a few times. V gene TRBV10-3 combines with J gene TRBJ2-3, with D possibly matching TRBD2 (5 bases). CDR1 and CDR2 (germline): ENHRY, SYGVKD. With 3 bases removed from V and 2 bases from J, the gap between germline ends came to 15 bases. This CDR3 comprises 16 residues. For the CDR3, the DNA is TGTGCCATCAGTGAATCGGTAGTTCGGGACACAGATACGCAGTATTTT. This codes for CAISESVVRDTDTQYF.

As DNA, the CDR3 is TGTGCCAGCAGCTTAACCCCACAGGGGCCATCCCGACTATATGGCTACACCTTC. Translating it yields CASSLTPQGPSRLYGYTF. The chain joins TRBV7-2 to TRBJ1-2, with 7 bases that match TRBD1. With V trimmed by 2 bases and J by 5 bases, 17 bases remained unmatched. Germline values: CDR1 SGHTA, CDR2 FQGNSA. The CDR3 is 18 residues long.

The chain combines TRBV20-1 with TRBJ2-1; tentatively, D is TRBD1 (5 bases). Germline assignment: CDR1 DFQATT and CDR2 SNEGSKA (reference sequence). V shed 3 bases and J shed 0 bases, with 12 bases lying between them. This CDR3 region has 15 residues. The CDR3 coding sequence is TGCAGTGCTAGGGCCTGGACACGCTCCTACAATGAGCAGTTCTTC. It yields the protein CSARAWTRSYNEQFF.

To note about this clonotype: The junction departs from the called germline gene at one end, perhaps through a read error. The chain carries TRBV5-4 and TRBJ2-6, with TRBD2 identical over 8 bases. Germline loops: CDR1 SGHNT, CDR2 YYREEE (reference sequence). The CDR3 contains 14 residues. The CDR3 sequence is CASSPPGGDNVLTF. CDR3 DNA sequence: TGTGCCAGCAGCCCCCCCGGGGGGGACAACGTCCTGACTTTC.

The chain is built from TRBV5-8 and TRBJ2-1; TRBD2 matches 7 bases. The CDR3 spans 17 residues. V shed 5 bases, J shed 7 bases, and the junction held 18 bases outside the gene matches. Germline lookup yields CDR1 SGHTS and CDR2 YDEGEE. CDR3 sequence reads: CASRPWGAGVGKNEQFF. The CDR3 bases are TGTGCCAGCAGACCTTGGGGTGCGGGAGTAGGAAAAAATGAGCAGTTCTTC.

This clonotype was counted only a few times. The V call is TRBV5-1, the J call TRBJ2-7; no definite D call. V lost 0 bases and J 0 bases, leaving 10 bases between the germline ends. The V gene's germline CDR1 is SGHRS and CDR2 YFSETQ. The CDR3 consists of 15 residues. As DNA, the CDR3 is TGCGCCAGCAGCTTGGATGGCAGCAGCTCCTACGAGCAGTACTTC. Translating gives CASSLDGSSSYEQYF.

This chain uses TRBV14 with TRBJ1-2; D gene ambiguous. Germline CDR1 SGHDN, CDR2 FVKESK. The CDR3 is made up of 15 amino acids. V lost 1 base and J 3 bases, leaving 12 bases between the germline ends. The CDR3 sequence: CASSQGYPGYYGYTF. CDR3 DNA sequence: TGTGCCAGCAGCCAAGGGTACCCCGGGTACTATGGCTACACCTTC. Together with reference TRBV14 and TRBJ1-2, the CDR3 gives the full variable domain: EAGVTQFPSHSVIEKGQTVTLRCDPISGHDNLYWYRRVMGKEIKFLLHFVKESKQDESGMPNNRFLAERTGGTYSTLKVQPAELEDSGVYFCASSQGYPGYYGYTFGSGTRLTVV.

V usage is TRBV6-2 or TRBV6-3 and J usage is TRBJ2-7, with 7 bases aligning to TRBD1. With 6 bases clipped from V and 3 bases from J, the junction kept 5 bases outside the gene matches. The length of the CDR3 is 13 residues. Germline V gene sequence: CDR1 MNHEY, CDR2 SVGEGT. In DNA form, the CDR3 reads TGTGCCAGCAGCGGACAGGTAAACTACGAGCAGTACTTC. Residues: CASSGQVNYEQYF.

The CDR3 loop reads CASSYGGESTEAFF. CDR3 coding DNA: TGTGCCAGCAGTTACGGGGGCGAGAGCACTGAAGCTTTCTTT. The chain carries TRBV6-6 and TRBJ1-1; D perhaps matches TRBD1 (6 bases). V lost 2 bases, J lost 4 bases, and 11 bases lay in between. Germline CDR1 MNHNY, CDR2 SVGAGI (reference sequence). The CDR3 sequence is 14 residues long.

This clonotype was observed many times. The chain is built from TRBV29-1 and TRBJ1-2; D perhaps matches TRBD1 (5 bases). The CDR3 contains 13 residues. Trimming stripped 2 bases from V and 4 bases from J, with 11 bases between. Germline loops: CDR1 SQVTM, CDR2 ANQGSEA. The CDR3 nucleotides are TGCAGCGTTGAACGGGGGGTTGCCTATGGCTACACCTTC. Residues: CSVERGVAYGYTF.

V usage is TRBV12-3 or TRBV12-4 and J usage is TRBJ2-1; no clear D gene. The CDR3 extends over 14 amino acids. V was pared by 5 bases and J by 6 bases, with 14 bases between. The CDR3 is CASSVGVGPNEQFF. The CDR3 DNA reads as TGTGCCAGCAGTGTAGGTGTAGGTCCCAATGAGCAGTTCTTC.

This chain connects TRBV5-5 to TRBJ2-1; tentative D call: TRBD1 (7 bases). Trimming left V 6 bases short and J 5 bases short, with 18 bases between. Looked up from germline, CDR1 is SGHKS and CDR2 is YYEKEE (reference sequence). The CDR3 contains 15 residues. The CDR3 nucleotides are TGTGCCAGCACCCGGGCGGGACAGTCTCACAATGAGCAGTTCTTC. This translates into CASTRAGQSHNEQFF.

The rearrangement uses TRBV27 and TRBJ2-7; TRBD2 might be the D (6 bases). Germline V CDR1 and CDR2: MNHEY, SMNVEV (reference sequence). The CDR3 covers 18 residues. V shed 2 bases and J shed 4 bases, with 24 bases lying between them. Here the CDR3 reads CASSLVSLGGTPYYEQYF. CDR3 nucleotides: TGTGCCAGCAGTTTAGTATCCTTAGGTGGGACTCCTTATTACGAGCAGTACTTC.

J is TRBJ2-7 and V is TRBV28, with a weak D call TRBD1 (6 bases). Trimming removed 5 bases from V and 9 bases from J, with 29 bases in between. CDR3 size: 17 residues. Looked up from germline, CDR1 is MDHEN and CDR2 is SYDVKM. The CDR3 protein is CASSPSRGRTDPTGQYF. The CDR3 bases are TGTGCCAGCAGTCCGTCTAGAGGCAGGACAGACCCAACGGGGCAGTACTTC. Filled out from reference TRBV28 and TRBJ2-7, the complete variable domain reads DVKVTQSSRYLVKRTGEKVFLECVQDMDHENMFWYRQDPGLGLRLIYFSYDVKMKEKGDIPEGYSVSREKKERFSLILESASTNQTSMYLCASSPSRGRTDPTGQYFGPGTRLTVT.

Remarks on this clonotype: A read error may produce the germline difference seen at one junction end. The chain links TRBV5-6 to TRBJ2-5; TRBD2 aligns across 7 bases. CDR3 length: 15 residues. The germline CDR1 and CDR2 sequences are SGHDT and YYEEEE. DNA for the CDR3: TGTGGCAGCAGCTCTCCCGCTAGCGGCCAAGAGACCCAGTACTTC. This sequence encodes CGSSSPASGQETQYF.

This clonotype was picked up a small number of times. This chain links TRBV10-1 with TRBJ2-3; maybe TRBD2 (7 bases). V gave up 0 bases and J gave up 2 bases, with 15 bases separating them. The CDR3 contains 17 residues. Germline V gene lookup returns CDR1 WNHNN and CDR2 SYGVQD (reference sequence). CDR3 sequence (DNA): TGCGCCAGCAGTGAGTCGATGGCGGGGGCTTCCACAGATACGCAGTATTTT. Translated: CASSESMAGASTDTQYF.

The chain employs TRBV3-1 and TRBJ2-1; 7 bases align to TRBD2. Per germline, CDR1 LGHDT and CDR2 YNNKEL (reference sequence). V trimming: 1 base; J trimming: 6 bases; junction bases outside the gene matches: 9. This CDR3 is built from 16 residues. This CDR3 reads CASSQVPGGSLNEQFF. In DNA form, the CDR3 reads TGTGCCAGCAGCCAAGTCCCGGGGGGAAGCCTCAATGAGCAGTTCTTC.

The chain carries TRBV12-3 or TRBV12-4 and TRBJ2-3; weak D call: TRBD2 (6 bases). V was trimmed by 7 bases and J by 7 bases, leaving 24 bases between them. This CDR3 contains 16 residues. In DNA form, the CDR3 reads TGTGCCAGCAATCATAGGGCTAGCGCGGGTGGGAATACGCAGTATTTT. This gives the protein CASNHRASAGGNTQYF.

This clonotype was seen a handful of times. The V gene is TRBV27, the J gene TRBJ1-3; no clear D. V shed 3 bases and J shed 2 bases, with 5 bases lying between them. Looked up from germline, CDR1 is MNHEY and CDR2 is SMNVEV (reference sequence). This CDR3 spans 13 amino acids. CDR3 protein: CASSLSPGNTIYF. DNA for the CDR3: TGTGCCAGCAGTTTGTCGCCTGGAAACACCATATATTTT.